What follows is one TCR beta chain and its context. Its antigen is unknown. No qualities accompany the bases; no much larger clone lies one base away. The sample originates from a study of blood T cells in healthy people across ages (dated by TCRdb to the mid-2010s). For the study in its entirety: In model experiments, template switching captured roughly one uniquely barcoded TCR beta cDNA molecule for every two T cells. Age-related changes in TCR beta repertoire diversity were measured in the study by deep sequencing normalized with unique cDNA molecular identifiers. Donors were grouped into four age groups: young (average roughly 17 years), middle-aged (under 40), aged (about 59) and long-lived (approximately 81). Two additional independent replicas of 1 million unique cDNA reads from the same blood draw were analyzed for two donors (one aged 18 to 29 and one aged 80 or older).

The roughly 37 donors, aged about 6 to 90 years, were systemically healthy Caucasian individuals from Russia. Each donor gave ten milliliters of peripheral blood, drawn into EDTA-treated Vacutainer tubes. Ficoll-Paque density-gradient centrifugation was used to isolate PBMCs, with at least 6.5 million per sample. Total RNA, at least 6 micrograms per sample, was extracted from PBMCs with Trizol reagent. For every donor, an aliquot of PBMCs went through flow cytometry to measure the percentages of naive CD45RAhigh/CD27high T cells. General findings and caveats noted by the study authors: Because profiling used bulk unsorted PBMCs, naive and antigen-experienced compartments could not be compared conclusively. Estimates of total diversity from one million sequenced T cells were regarded as lower bounds and underestimates. Compared with the aged group, the long-lived group had more naive CD4+ T cells, fewer expanded clones and increased TCR diversity, suggesting age selection. The percentage of naive T cells measured by flow cytometry correlated strongly with observed TCR beta diversity. Because the CMV infection status of the donors was unknown, age-related changes in expanded clonotypes may potentially have been confounded. As age increased, observed TCR beta diversity per million T cells dropped in a roughly linear way, and a significant reduction was already evident by age around 41.

Library construction relied on 5' RACE. Sequencing relied on an Illumina HiSeq 2500. The second PCR ran for roughly 7 to 11 cycles and used a J-beta primer mix along with a sample-barcoded 5' primer. Each TCR beta cDNA molecule received a unique molecular identifier from a template-switch 5' adaptor carrying 12 random nucleotides. At least 2.5 million CDR3-containing paired-end reads were obtained from each sample. All of the RNA was converted into first-strand cDNA using the Mint cDNA synthesis kit, with a TRBC-specific oligonucleotide serving as the primer. All cDNA was treated with uracil-DNA glycosylase and then went through a first 18-cycle PCR with the universal primers M1SS and BC2_uni_R. The source study handled its data this way. For normalization, 1 million high-quality reads, each with a distinct molecular identifier, were randomly selected from each sample. Instead of being binned into consensus sequences, reads with shared molecular identifiers were discarded. MiTCR, run with a Q25 quality threshold and the strictest error-elimination algorithm, handled CDR3 identification, clonotype clustering and error correction. A nonparametric unseen species model with Euler transformation was used to estimate lower-bound total TCR beta diversity. TCRdb cleaned the public reads at Q25 with fastp, built clones with MiXCR and kept in-frame beta chains. Rows with a matching CDR3 protein are joined into one entry that keeps the most common DNA and genes. The V and J calls follow TCRdb's processing rather than the paper's. Within this sample are some 760,000 distinct CDR3 sequences, with roughly 25% of them counted one time only. The top ten hold roughly 3.5% of the sample.

The sample also formed part of further work on T cells of mothers and their children. That second report states: The donors were nine systemically healthy Caucasian individuals, made up of three mothers and their six children. cDNA synthesis used all of the extracted RNA, with roughly 1.6 ug of RNA in each 15 ul reaction. In the second PCR, the M1S primer introduced both the sample barcodes and 2-4 random nucleotides. Each mother yielded over 9.5 million TCR beta CDR3 reads and each child 3 million to 3.5 million reads. TCR recombination output is similarly shaped by thymic selection in related and unrelated pairs, with a minor effect exerted by inherited differences. Normalized repertoire overlap was always slightly but never significantly higher in related than unrelated mother-child pairs. No persistent microchimeric T cell clones were found, with a detection sensitivity of approximately 94 clones per million clonotypes. The study used deep NGS to compare TCR beta repertoires of mothers and children, seeking features distinguishing related mother-child pairs from unrelated individuals. On average, the children were roughly 10 +/- 4 years old, while the mothers were around 42 +/- 4 years old. After adapters were ligated using NEBNext reagents, the libraries underwent 100+100 nt paired-end sequencing on an Illumina HiSeq 2000. To avoid cross-contamination, the mother libraries and the child libraries were prepared a month apart and sequenced in separate runs. Each donor had between about 500,000 and 2,100,000 distinct TCR beta clonotypes identified. Naive TCR beta clonotypes were estimated from low-frequency clonotypes matched to each donor's FACS-determined naive share, without sorting.

The specimen was blood. The TCR originated in a boy aged 5-17 years in good health.

The nucleotide sequence is given as TGTGCCAGCAGCTTGCGGGACAGGGCCCGGAGGGAGACCCAGTACTTC. Its product reads: CASSLRDRARRETQYF. Recombination connected TRBV5-5 to TRBJ2-5; 9 junctional bases match TRBD1. V loses 1 base at its end and J loses 5 bases; junction bases beyond the gene matches: 9. The CDR3 covers 16 residues, taking in both the cysteine and the phenylalanine. Only CDR3 DNA is held: 48 bases, read in frame from base 1. From the germline V gene (reference sequence), CDR1 is SGHKS and CDR2 is YYEKEE.